In this sample, the clone carrying this TCR beta chain turned up once. It was with 60 Vbeta and 13 Jbeta primers that the PCR ran. This table comes from immunoSEQ multiplex PCR, and its TCRdb copy is limited to in-frame clones, with some not included. The sample includes about 140,000 clones, approximately 78% seen only once; the top ten take 8.1%. This record belongs to a study of cytomegalovirus exposure and HLA in healthy donors. This receptor was identified in a woman aged 50 to 60 in good health and CMV-seropositive. The material sequenced was PBMCs.

The CDR3 loop is CASSYSYREGEQYF. CDR3 coding DNA: TGTGCCAGCAGTTACTCGTACAGGGAGGGCGAGCAGTACTTC. This rearrangement joins TRBV6-5 to TRBJ2-7; perhaps TRBD2 as D (7 bases). The germline CDR1 and CDR2 sequences are MNHEY and SVGAGI. This CDR3 has 14 residues. V was shortened by 0 bases and J by 6 bases, with 12 bases between the two germline ends.